Shown below are 26 T cell receptor beta chains from a single sample sequenced in a study of T-cell memory formation after mild COVID-19. MiXCR, applied by TCRdb to the 5' RACE reads, yields one record per CDR3 protein. The sample shows almost 250,000 distinct CDR3 sequences, 15% of them seen only once. Sequencing was carried out using PBMCs or a T cell subset sorted from them (not recorded which). These receptor sequences come from an adult woman who had mild COVID-19 (a few samples of this study predate the infection). Cell type and time point are not known.

The rearrangement uses TRBV20-1 and TRBJ2-3, with 12 bases fitting TRBD2. Germline-derived CDR1 and CDR2 are DFQATT and SNEGSKA (reference sequence). V shed 5 bases, J shed 3 bases, and the junction held 9 bases outside the gene matches. CDR3 length: 16 amino acids. This CDR3 reads CSAPSPSGRATDTQYF. Written as DNA, the CDR3 is TGCAGTGCTCCTTCGCCTAGCGGGAGGGCTACAGATACGCAGTATTTT.

The chain carries TRBV6-1 and TRBJ2-3; D possibly corresponds to TRBD2 (5 bases). Trimming left V 3 bases short and J 3 bases short, with 13 bases between. Germline loops: CDR1 MNHNS, CDR2 SASEGT. This CDR3 is 15 amino acids long. The DNA of the CDR3 is TGTGCCAGCAGTGACCGTGGCTCGGGGACAGATACGCAGTATTTT. Amino acid sequence: CASSDRGSGTDTQYF.

This clonotype was counted only a few times. The rearrangement uses TRBV7-6 and TRBJ2-5; D uncertain. CDR3 length equals 12 residues. Germline loops: CDR1 SGHVS, CDR2 FNYEAQ. The germline V and J ends were trimmed by 1 base and 7 bases, with 7 bases remaining between them. CDR3 loop: CASSLGVGTQYF. DNA of the CDR3: TGTGCCAGCAGCTTAGGGGTGGGGACCCAGTACTTC.

The V and J genes are TRBV6-5 and TRBJ1-1; D unclear. Germline loops: CDR1 MNHEY, CDR2 SVGAGI. Trimming took off 8 bases at V and 6 bases at J, with 7 bases between the two ends. The CDR3 covers 10 residues. The DNA for the CDR3 is TGTGCCAGCGGCGTATCTGAAGCTTTCTTT. This gives the protein CASGVSEAFF.

This clonotype was observed a few times. J is TRBJ2-7 and V is TRBV3-1, with D hard to call. V was clipped by 4 bases and J by 7 bases, with 20 bases between them. The CDR3 has 15 amino acids. Germline-derived CDR1 and CDR2 are LGHDT and YNNKEL (reference sequence). The CDR3 is CASSPGRAQLGEQYF. For the CDR3, the DNA is TGTGCCAGCAGCCCCGGGCGCGCCCAACTGGGGGAGCAGTACTTC.

The chain uses TRBV7-2 and TRBJ2-6; 7 bases are shared with TRBD2. The CDR3 spans 15 residues. V shed 5 bases, J shed 3 bases, and the junction held 4 bases outside the gene matches. Germline V CDR1 and CDR2: SGHTA, FQGNSA. CDR3 DNA: TGTGCCAGCAGCCGGGGGGACTTTGGGGCCAACGTCCTGACTTTC. Translation: CASSRGDFGANVLTF. The full variable domain, completed using reference TRBV7-2 and TRBJ2-6, is GAGVSQSPSNKVTEKGKDVELRCDPISGHTALYWYRQSLGQGLEFLIYFQGNSAPDKSGLPSDRFSAERTGGSVSTLTIQRTQQEDSAVYLCASSRGDFGANVLTFGAGSRLTVL.

This clonotype came up a few times. The DNA of the CDR3 is TGTGCCAGCAGCGGCCCGCCGGGCCCCGGGGAGGAGACCCAGTACTTC. Translation gives CASSGPPGPGEETQYF. This chain connects TRBV5-5 to TRBJ2-5; weak D call: TRBD2 (5 bases). From germline, CDR1 is SGHKS and CDR2 YYEKEE (reference sequence). There are 16 residues in the CDR3. The V gene lost 4 bases and the J gene lost 5 bases, with 21 bases spanning the gap.

The chain has TRBV20-1 and TRBJ1-6, with 9 bases matching TRBD1. V lost 1 base to trimming and J lost 7 bases; unmatched junction nucleotides: 8. The length of the CDR3 is 16 residues. Germline assignment: CDR1 DFQATT and CDR2 SNEGSKA (reference sequence). CDR3 DNA: TGCAGTGCTAGAGTAGCCGGACAGGGGACCAATTCACCCCTCCACTTT. It is translated as CSARVAGQGTNSPLHF.

This clonotype was counted only a few times. The chain employs TRBV15 and TRBJ2-5, with 10 bases matching TRBD2. Germline V gene data show CDR1 as LNHNV and CDR2 as YYDKDF (reference sequence). V lost 4 bases to trimming and J lost 5 bases; unmatched junction nucleotides: 10. The CDR3 consists of 16 residues. DNA for the CDR3: TGTGCCACCAGCACTACAAGGACTAGCGGTACCGAGACCCAGTACTTC. This codes for CATSTTRTSGTETQYF.

This clonotype was seen a handful of times. The DNA for the CDR3 is TGTGCCAGCAGGGAACAGGGTTCCTACAATGAGCAGTTCTTC. Protein sequence: CASREQGSYNEQFF. The rearrangement links TRBV6-5 to TRBJ2-1; possibly TRBD1 for D (6 bases). V lost 6 bases and J 1 base, leaving 10 bases between the germline ends. Germline V gene sequence: CDR1 MNHEY, CDR2 SVGAGI. There are 14 residues in the CDR3.

The V and J genes are TRBV5-1 and TRBJ2-1; 12 bases align to TRBD2. Germline V gene data show CDR1 as SGHRS and CDR2 as YFSETQ. J gave up 6 bases and V 3 bases, and 10 bases lay outside the gene matches. CDR3 size: 17 residues. The CDR3 DNA reads TGCGCCAGCAGCTCGGAGCCTAGCGGGAGGGCCCTCAATGAGCAGTTCTTC. The encoded protein is CASSSEPSGRALNEQFF.

About this clonotype itself: This CDR3 is missing its conserved last phenylalanine or tryptophan, likely due to a read error. J is TRBJ1-2 and V is TRBV7-2; tentatively, D is TRBD1 (5 bases). CDR3 length equals 14 residues. Trimming took 1 base from V and 4 from J, leaving 10 bases between them. Per the germline V gene, CDR1 is SGHTA and CDR2 is FQGNSA. CDR3: CASSLVGASYGYTL. The CDR3 DNA reads as TGTGCCAGCAGCTTAGTAGGGGCGAGCTATGGCTACACCTTA.

This clonotype was seen ten or more times. V is TRBV5-1 and J is TRBJ2-7, with 12 bases fitting TRBD2. The V gene's germline CDR1 is SGHRS and CDR2 YFSETQ. CDR3 length: 16 residues. Trimming removed 1 base from V and 3 bases from J; junction bases left unmatched: 5. In DNA form, the CDR3 reads TGCGCCAGCAGCTTGCCCGGACTAGCGGGGAGCTACGAGCAGTACTTC. As protein: CASSLPGLAGSYEQYF.

The gene calls are TRBV3-1 and TRBJ2-2, with D tentatively TRBD2 (5 bases). The CDR3 has 14 residues. The V gene lost 4 bases and the J gene lost 8 bases, with 14 bases spanning the gap. From germline, CDR1 is LGHDT and CDR2 YNNKEL (reference sequence). In nucleotides, the CDR3 is TGTGCCAGCAGCCTTGGACGGGGAATAGGGGAGCTGTTTTTT. The encoded protein is CASSLGRGIGELFF.

This clonotype was picked up a small number of times. This chain joins TRBV9 and TRBJ2-5, with TRBD2 matching over 8 bases. Germline CDR1 and CDR2: SGDLS and YYNGEE. The CDR3 covers 15 residues. V dropped 0 bases and J dropped 5; count of bases not matched to a gene: 6. CDR3 in DNA: TGTGCCAGCAGCGTAGCAGCGGGGGACGGTGAGACCCAGTACTTC. Translated: CASSVAAGDGETQYF.

This clonotype was observed many times. The CDR3 loop reads CASSPGTGAHEQFF. The CDR3 bases are TGTGCCAGCAGCCCCGGGACAGGGGCCCATGAGCAGTTCTTC. The chain couples TRBV7-3 to TRBJ2-1; TRBD1 agrees at 10 bases. This CDR3 is 14 amino acids long. Germline loops: CDR1 SGHTA, CDR2 FQGTGA. Trimming took 5 bases from V and 8 from J; bases not matched to a gene: 6.

This chain connects TRBV21-1 to TRBJ2-6; the table names TRBD1, a call not compared with the DNA. TRBV21-1 counts as a pseudogene. The CDR3 is made up of 18 amino acids. The CDR3 loop is CATEQTPILRSGANVLTF. The CDR3 nucleotides read TGTGCCACCGAACAGACCCCTATCCTTAGGTCTGGGGCCAACGTCCTGACTTTC.

This clonotype turned up a few times. The genes are TRBV6-5 and TRBJ2-7; TRBD2 matches 11 bases. The V gene's germline CDR1 is MNHEY and CDR2 SVGAGI. J gave up 6 bases and V 7 bases, and 11 bases lay outside the gene matches. The CDR3 has 15 amino acids. CDR3 in amino acids: CASKTTSGVGIEQYF. Here the CDR3 DNA reads TGTGCCAGCAAAACGACTAGCGGGGTTGGGATCGAGCAGTACTTC.

At least ten counts were recorded for this clonotype. The rearrangement uses TRBV27 and TRBJ1-6; D is ambiguous. V dropped 3 bases and J dropped 4 bases, with 13 bases sitting between them. Germline V gene sequence: CDR1 MNHEY, CDR2 SMNVEV (reference sequence). The CDR3 extends over 16 amino acids. The CDR3 loop reads CASSLSEQLYNSPLHF. The CDR3 region has the DNA TGTGCCAGCAGTTTGTCGGAACAGCTGTATAATTCACCCCTCCACTTT.

The chain is built from TRBV12-3 or TRBV12-4 and TRBJ1-1; 8 bases agree with TRBD1. There are 14 residues in the CDR3. The J segment lost 1 base and the V segment lost 7 bases, leaving 5 bases of the junction unmatched. For the CDR3, the DNA is TGTGCCAGCACCTCAGGGGGCACGAACACTGAAGCTTTCTTT. Its translation: CASTSGGTNTEAFF.

This rearrangement joins TRBV30 to TRBJ2-7; 7 bases map to TRBD1. This CDR3 spans 11 amino acids. Germline loops: CDR1 GTSNPN, CDR2 SVGIG (reference sequence). V lost 5 bases and J lost 2; bases outside the gene matches: 0. CDR3 nucleotides: TGTGCCTGGGGGACAGCCTACGAGCAGTACTTC. Encoded protein: CAWGTAYEQYF.

This clonotype occurred a few times. The CDR3 region has the DNA TGTGCCAGCAGCGTAGGGGCGGGAGGCGAGCCCCAGCATTTT. Protein sequence: CASSVGAGGEPQHF. The chain links TRBV9 to TRBJ1-5; D is uncertain. The V and J ends lost 0 bases and 8 bases respectively, with 12 bases between them. Germline V gives CDR1 SGDLS, CDR2 YYNGEE. The CDR3 extends over 14 amino acids.

The chain links TRBV6-5 to TRBJ2-2; TRBD1 might be the D (6 bases). V dropped 2 bases and J dropped 5 bases, with 12 bases sitting between them. This CDR3 comprises 15 residues. Germline-derived CDR1 and CDR2 are MNHEY and SVGAGI. CDR3 coding DNA: TGTGCCAGCAGTTACACCTCCAGGGGTACCGGGGAGCTGTTTTTT. Translating it yields CASSYTSRGTGELFF.

The sample holds many counts of this clonotype. The rearrangement links TRBV27 to TRBJ1-2; D is uncertain. CDR1 is MNHEY and CDR2 is SMNVEV in the germline V gene (reference sequence). The CDR3 runs to 14 residues. V was shortened by 6 bases and J by 4 bases, with 15 bases between the two germline ends. This chain's CDR3 is CASRGLGDSYGYTF. In DNA form, the CDR3 reads TGTGCCAGCAGGGGCCTCGGGGATAGCTATGGCTACACCTTC.

This clonotype has only a few counts. This rearrangement joins TRBV5-4 to TRBJ2-6; D is unclear. The germline gives CDR1 SGHNT, CDR2 YYREEE (reference sequence). The CDR3 covers 16 residues. V shed 6 bases and J shed 0 bases, with 13 bases lying between them. The CDR3 DNA is TGTGCCAGCACCCGACAAGCAGTCTCTGGGGCCAACGTCCTGACTTTC. It is translated as CASTRQAVSGANVLTF.

The chain links TRBV20-1 to TRBJ1-5; the D is unclear. Trimming removed 4 bases at V and 4 bases at J, with 8 bases between. Per germline, CDR1 DFQATT and CDR2 SNEGSKA (reference sequence). The CDR3 spans 12 residues. The DNA for the CDR3 is TGCAGTGCTAAGGGTGGGAATCAGCCCCAGCATTTT. Translation gives CSAKGGNQPQHF.